This is a list of T cell receptor beta chains from one sample in a study of CD4 T cells in relation to SARS-CoV-2 and coronaviruses. Profiled with immunoSEQ multiplex PCR; TCRdb holds only in-frame clones, not every one. The sample records around 54,000 clones, about 92% being singletons. Sequencing was performed on naive CD4+ T cells from PBMCs. These receptors were obtained from an adult with COVID-19. CDR3s include the opening cysteine and the closing phenylalanine or tryptophan. The order of the fields is D gene, V gene, CDR3 protein. A D gene is named only where the DNA matches it firmly.

-,TRBV20-1,CSATTPDGYTF
-,TRBV5-8,CASEKQGPYEQYF
-,TRBV2,CASSERASSTDTQYF
-,TRBV9,CASSVAPGVNSPLHF
TRBD1,TRBV5-6,CASSLLQGAYNEQFF
TRBD1,TRBV28,CASSPQGTSIYGYTF
-,TRBV6-6,CASSYYSRGNYEQYF
TRBD1,TRBV24-1,CATSDPGTGNNEQFF
-,TRBV2,CASTSRGGLDTQYF
-,TRBV21-1,CAKQVVGISTDTQYF
TRBD1,TRBV28,CASSLSPGQGNTEAFF
-,TRBV7-2,CASSSATGISSYEQYF
TRBD1,TRBV14,CASSQEMTGQRYEKLFF
-,TRBV20-1,CSASQLVGTDTQYF
-,TRBV6-4,CASSVTSPRYTDTQYF
-,TRBV20-1,CSASSQGMWQETQYF
-,TRBV4-2,CASSLTSGETYEQYF
TRBD1,TRBV28,CAGKTGGGNQPQHF
-,TRBV4-1,CASSPPPNPNGDYGYTF
-,TRBV28,CASNLRDSNQPQHF
-,TRBV28,CASSSSGTEQYF
-,TRBV14,CASSQGLEQYF
TRBD1,TRBV6-1,CASSSDRVITDTQYF
TRBD1,TRBV3-1/TRBV3-2,CASSRGQGASGANVLTF
-,TRBV5-8,CASSLLGSSTDTQYF
-,TRBV29-1,CSVEGGNEQFF
TRBD2,TRBV20-1,CSASMPSGRTDTQYF
TRBD1,TRBV12-5,CASGLVLGQGAIGELFF
TRBD1,TRBV10-2,CASTTVLGTGFSEQFF
-,TRBV7-2,CASSFSPNQPQHF
-,TRBV3-1/TRBV3-2,CASSHKGGRNYGYTF
TRBD1,TRBV19,CASSIQGANYGYTF
TRBD1,TRBV3-1/TRBV3-2,CASSPGQAQQFF
-,TRBV30,CAWSVTGDTQYF
-,TRBV11-2,CASSWGTYFSYEQYF
-,TRBV3-1/TRBV3-2,CASSRAGTEGAAFF
-,TRBV15,CATSGDQSTDTQYF
-,TRBV5-1,CASSLETSTDTQYF
-,TRBV24-1,CATSEQLEGDSTEAFF
-,TRBV6-5,CASSLQDSYNSPLHF
-,TRBV2,CASSDRVHYGYTF
TRBD1,TRBV7-9,CASSSYLGQLQETQYF
-,TRBV16,CASSLMSRGNQPQHF